These T cell receptor beta chains were read from a single sample in a study of T cells expressing NK-cell markers. TCRdb reprocessed the 5' RACE reads, with one entry per CDR3 protein and no DNA. Here the sample table reports about 370,000 distinct CDR3 sequences. The specimen was blood T cells: a sorted CD56 or NKG2C T cell subset, CD4+ or CD8+ T cells, or bulk PBMC T cells (not recorded which). The receptors originated from a woman aged 45 to 65 in good health. Each CDR3 is given with its conserved first and last residue.

j_call: TRBJ2-7; v_call: TRBV19; cdr3_aa: CASSINMGLLHEQYF
j_call: TRBJ2-7; v_call: TRBV20-1; cdr3_aa: CSARDQRSSGGGEQYF
j_call: TRBJ2-3; v_call: TRBV11-2; cdr3_aa: CASSLEGWEGGTQYF
j_call: TRBJ2-7; v_call: TRBV4-2; cdr3_aa: CASSQDQAGVSYEQYF
j_call: TRBJ2-1; v_call: TRBV12-3/TRBV12-4; cdr3_aa: CASSWGQYNEQFF
j_call: TRBJ1-1; v_call: TRBV12-3/TRBV12-4; cdr3_aa: CASSSWARQREAFF
j_call: TRBJ2-1; v_call: TRBV20-1; cdr3_aa: CSAHGTRKNEQFF
j_call: TRBJ2-7; v_call: TRBV7-8; cdr3_aa: CASRHGTGAKREPYF
j_call: TRBJ2-1; v_call: TRBV4-1; cdr3_aa: CASKTGGQDEQFF
j_call: TRBJ1-1; v_call: TRBV5-1; cdr3_aa: CASSLADSVSEAFF
j_call: TRBJ1-3; v_call: TRBV11-3; cdr3_aa: CASSLPRRSSGNTIYF
j_call: TRBJ2-2; v_call: TRBV18; cdr3_aa: CASSLTPGRLLGELFF
j_call: TRBJ2-2; v_call: TRBV3-1; cdr3_aa: CASSHGSSKAGELFF
j_call: TRBJ1-1; v_call: TRBV12-3/TRBV12-4; cdr3_aa: CASRMGQDPEAFF
j_call: TRBJ2-1; v_call: TRBV7-2; cdr3_aa: CASSLGWLYNEQFF
j_call: TRBJ2-3; v_call: TRBV6-1; cdr3_aa: CASSRDRFTDTQYF
j_call: TRBJ2-5; v_call: TRBV5-4; cdr3_aa: CASSSGGPRETQYF
j_call: TRBJ2-4; v_call: TRBV24-1; cdr3_aa: CATSAAQGQSDIQYF
j_call: TRBJ1-4; v_call: TRBV12-3/TRBV12-4; cdr3_aa: CATKGGKDQKLFF
j_call: TRBJ2-1; v_call: TRBV4-1; cdr3_aa: CASSPTAGGTYNEQFF
j_call: TRBJ1-2; v_call: TRBV12-3/TRBV12-4; cdr3_aa: CASMAGVGTSGSGYTF
j_call: TRBJ2-1; v_call: TRBV24-1; cdr3_aa: CATSDPSDRVNNEQFF
j_call: TRBJ1-4; v_call: TRBV2; cdr3_aa: CASSEEGQPSVFF
j_call: TRBJ2-5; v_call: TRBV20-1; cdr3_aa: CSASGDRGLETQYF
j_call: TRBJ2-1; v_call: TRBV7-9; cdr3_aa: CASSLGLLAGVPNEQFF
j_call: TRBJ2-7; v_call: TRBV6-2/TRBV6-3; cdr3_aa: CASSWTSGRAEGSYEQYF
j_call: TRBJ2-5; v_call: TRBV28; cdr3_aa: CASSHIAGGYETQYF
j_call: TRBJ1-3; v_call: TRBV6-1; cdr3_aa: CASSEGDSGNTIYF
j_call: TRBJ2-1; v_call: TRBV5-6; cdr3_aa: CASSSVDTSGSDEQFF
j_call: TRBJ2-3; v_call: TRBV27; cdr3_aa: CASRRLATTDTQYF
j_call: TRBJ2-3; v_call: TRBV3-1; cdr3_aa: CASSSTVGGTDTQYF
j_call: TRBJ2-7; v_call: TRBV5-6; cdr3_aa: CASSLFLRPYEQYF
j_call: TRBJ1-3; v_call: TRBV6-1; cdr3_aa: CASSSDGNTIYF
j_call: TRBJ2-3; v_call: TRBV11-3; cdr3_aa: CASSSLALGTDTQYF
j_call: TRBJ1-1; v_call: TRBV7-9; cdr3_aa: CASTWGEANTEAFF
j_call: TRBJ2-2; v_call: TRBV24-1; cdr3_aa: CATSDGGGPNTGELFF
j_call: TRBJ1-1; v_call: TRBV6-1; cdr3_aa: CANSELVGGASAFF
j_call: TRBJ2-7; v_call: TRBV6-5; cdr3_aa: CASSYGTSGSYEQYF
j_call: TRBJ1-1; v_call: TRBV5-1; cdr3_aa: CASSLVVWDTEAFF
j_call: TRBJ1-1; v_call: TRBV5-1; cdr3_aa: CASSLTGGDTEAFF
j_call: TRBJ2-3; v_call: TRBV4-1; cdr3_aa: CASSQVAGTVNTQYF
j_call: TRBJ2-5; v_call: TRBV5-4; cdr3_aa: CASSGGGTGMETQYF
j_call: TRBJ2-7; v_call: TRBV5-1; cdr3_aa: CASSFVGIDYEQYF
j_call: TRBJ2-4; v_call: TRBV20-1; cdr3_aa: CSAREAAVKNIQYF
j_call: TRBJ2-3; v_call: TRBV20-1; cdr3_aa: CSARDLGLLHTDTQYF
j_call: TRBJ2-3; v_call: TRBV6-1; cdr3_aa: CASSGIPGGAETDTQYF
j_call: TRBJ2-1; v_call: TRBV13; cdr3_aa: CASSFRQYNEQFF
j_call: TRBJ2-7; v_call: TRBV29-1; cdr3_aa: CSVVSGAYEQYF
j_call: TRBJ2-3; v_call: TRBV29-1; cdr3_aa: CSAEVSSTDTQYF
j_call: TRBJ2-5; v_call: TRBV6-5; cdr3_aa: CASSRTDKETQYF
j_call: TRBJ2-5; v_call: TRBV29-1; cdr3_aa: CSARGTGGSMVVETQYF
j_call: TRBJ2-3; v_call: TRBV5-1; cdr3_aa: CASSLNTGRRRDTQYF
j_call: TRBJ1-4; v_call: TRBV7-6; cdr3_aa: CASSLVVGTNEKLFF
j_call: TRBJ2-2; v_call: TRBV13; cdr3_aa: CASRPGLQNTGELFF